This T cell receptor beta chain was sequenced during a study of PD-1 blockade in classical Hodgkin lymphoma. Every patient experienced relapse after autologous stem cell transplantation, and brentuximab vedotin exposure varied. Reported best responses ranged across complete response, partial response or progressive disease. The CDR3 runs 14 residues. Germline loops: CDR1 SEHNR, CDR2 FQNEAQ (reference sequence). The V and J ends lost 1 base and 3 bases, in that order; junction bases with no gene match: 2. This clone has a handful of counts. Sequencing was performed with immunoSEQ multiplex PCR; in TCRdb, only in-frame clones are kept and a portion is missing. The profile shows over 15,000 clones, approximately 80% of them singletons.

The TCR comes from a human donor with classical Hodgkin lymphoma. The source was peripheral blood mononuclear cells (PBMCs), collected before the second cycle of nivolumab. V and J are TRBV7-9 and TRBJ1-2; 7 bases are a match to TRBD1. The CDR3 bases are TGTGCCAGCAGCTTAGACGACAGGGACTATGGCTACACCTTC. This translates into CASSLDDRDYGYTF. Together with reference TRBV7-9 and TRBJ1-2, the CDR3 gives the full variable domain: DTGVSQNPRHKITKRGQNVTFRCDPISEHNRLYWYRQTLGQGPEFLTYFQNEAQLEKSRLLSDRFSAERPKGSFSTLEIQRTEQGDSAMYLCASSLDDRDYGYTFGSGTRLTVV.